This entry concerns a single T cell receptor beta chain. Antigen specificity is unknown. This sample is part of a study of cytomegalovirus exposure and HLA in healthy donors. Study-level findings and limits: A later look showed TCR association rates differing by HLA locus, highest for DRB1 and lowest for HLA-C.

CDR1 and CDR2 from the germline V gene are SEHNR and FQNEAQ (reference sequence). Trimming cost V 1 base and J 6 bases; bases outside gene matches: 5. The CDR3 extends over 15 amino acids. PCR was performed using 60 Vbeta and 13 Jbeta primers. Only in-frame clones appear in the TCRdb table, and some are missing; sequencing was by immunoSEQ multiplex PCR. The repertoire holds around 170,000 clones, with 60% to 85% as singletons. Sample: PBMCs. The chain recombines TRBV7-9 with TRBJ1-5, with 8 bases aligning to TRBD1. This sequence was found in a woman aged 45 to 65 in good health and CMV-seropositive. The CDR3 DNA sequence: TGTGCCAGCAGCTTAGGTCAGGGGGCGGGTCAGCCCCAGCATTTT. It specifies CASSLGQGAGQPQHF.